Listed here is a single T cell receptor beta chain. Its antigen is still unknown. CDR1 is SGHKS and CDR2 is YYEKEE in the germline V gene (reference sequence). V lost 1 base to trimming and J lost 1 base; unmatched junction nucleotides: 5. The CDR3 contains 16 residues. This entry comes from a study of response to subunit inactivated influenza vaccine. TCRdb independently ran MiXCR on the RT-PCR reads; one entry per CDR3 protein. The sample includes about 570,000 distinct CDR3 sequences, around 11% of them seen just once. Study-wide points: Authors suggested that a seasonal influenza vaccination recruits few new T cells each time.

These same records also appear under a second study, on T cells expressing NK-cell markers. That investigation notes: A 5'RACE template switching approach incorporating UMIs was used to make TCR beta cDNA. About 1.0-7.0% of CD8+ T cells in a handful of donors belonged to dominant NKG2C+ clonotypes. These same clonotypes (in a few donors) also led the CD3+CD56-NKG2C+ fraction. It remained uncertain whether the expanded NKG2C+ T cell clones were specific for HCMV antigens.

The sequencing here drew on PBMCs from blood, taken on the day of vaccination. The source is a middle-aged man who received an inactivated influenza vaccine. The chain combines TRBV5-5 with TRBJ2-3, with TRBD2 matching 8 bases. CDR3 in DNA: TGTGCCAGCAGCTTGAGTCTAGCGGGCCGCACAGATACGCAGTATTTT. This gives the protein CASSLSLAGRTDTQYF.